This T cell receptor (beta chain) was identified in a study of cytomegalovirus exposure and HLA in healthy donors. Study summary: The Caucasian-associated ancestry cluster contained 65% to 85% of the roughly 390 genotyped donors.

The PCR was carried out with 60 Vbeta primers and 13 Jbeta primers. Sequenced by immunoSEQ multiplex PCR; TCRdb stores in-frame clones only, minus some. Here the sample spans roughly 150,000 clones, 78% being singletons. The CDR3 length is 14 residues. The germline gives CDR1 SGDLS, CDR2 YYNGEE. J was trimmed by 6 bases and V by 4 bases; bases with no gene match: 8. Though probably carrying unrecorded immune exposures, donors were nominally healthy at sampling. General observations from the study: Cytomegalovirus-associated status was assigned to about 160 TCR beta chains. The dataset shows that most TCR sequences were rare, while some public TCRs occurred in many donors.

A remark on this clone: Antigen: not known.

The specimen sequenced was PBMCs. This sequence was found in a male donor in good health and CMV-seronegative. This chain uses TRBV9 with TRBJ2-3, with 7 bases identical to TRBD1. The DNA of the CDR3 is TGTGCCAGCAGCCACCTTACACAGGGGGATACGCAGTATTTT. Translated: CASSHLTQGDTQYF.